The present TCR beta chain was sequenced within a study of cytomegalovirus exposure and HLA in healthy donors. A multiplex PCR was run with 60 Vbeta primers and 13 Jbeta primers. The table came from immunoSEQ multiplex PCR; TCRdb's copy has only in-frame clones and leaves some out. The repertoire table contains some 130,000 clones. The germline V gene has CDR1 GTSNPN and CDR2 SVGIG (reference sequence). The CDR3 spans 14 residues. With 3 bases removed from V and 2 bases from J, the gap between germline ends came to 13 bases. The chain carries TRBV30 and TRBJ2-5, with D possibly being TRBD1 (5 bases). Sequencing was carried out using PBMCs. The receptor comes from an older woman in good health and CMV-seronegative. CDR3 sequence (DNA): TGTGCCTGGAGGCGACAGCCAATACAAGAGACCCAGTACTTC. This encodes CAWRRQPIQETQYF.